Below, one T cell receptor beta chain is given with its context. Antigen: not known. These data are taken from a study of CD8+CD57+ T cells in acquired aplastic anemia. Study-wide context: Across the sorted CD4+ and CD8+ cells, DNA amounts averaged roughly 3.5 ug. Among healthy donors, CD4+ cells averaged roughly 9.8 million reads.

V trimming: 3 bases; J trimming: 8 bases; junction bases outside the gene matches: 7. The CDR3 sequence is 14 residues long. Germline V gives CDR1 SGDLS, CDR2 YYNGEE. Study-level results: Simpson's diversity of CD8+ cells was not significantly different in patients compared with controls.

It was genomic DNA that served as the template for profiling TCR beta VDJ and CDR3. TCRdb called the reads again in MiXCR, with one record for every CDR3 protein. The sample carries approximately 200,000 distinct CDR3 sequences, about 59% recorded once. The source is a human donor in good health. The chain links TRBV9 to TRBJ2-1, with 8 bases lining up with TRBD2. Source material: sorted CD4+, CD8+, or CD8+CD57+ T cells (not recorded which) from PBMCs. This CDR3 reads CASSGAGVGDEQFF. The CDR3 nucleotides read TGTGCCAGCAGCGGAGCGGGAGTTGGCGATGAGCAGTTCTTC. Together with reference TRBV9 and TRBJ2-1, the CDR3 gives the full variable domain: DSGVTQTPKHLITATGQRVTLRCSPRSGDLSVYWYQQSLDQGLQFLIQYYNGEERAKGNILERFSAQQFPDLHSELNLSSLELGDSALYFCASSGAGVGDEQFFGPGTRLTVL.